This TCR beta chain was captured in a study of blood T cells in healthy people across ages. The CDR3 totals 12 residues. Germline V gene lookup returns CDR1 SGHRS and CDR2 YFSETQ. The V end was cut by 3 bases, the J end by 7 bases, with 8 bases between. For the second PCR, which ran for 7 to 11 cycles, a sample-barcoded 5' primer and a J-beta primer mix were used. From the 5' RACE reads, TCRdb called clonotypes with MiXCR, one entry per CDR3 protein. The table shows approximately 730,000 distinct CDR3 sequences, with roughly 44% occurring only once. The sequenced sample was blood. The V call is TRBV5-1, the J call TRBJ2-1; D is possibly TRBD2 (6 bases). This sequence was found in an older woman in good health. The CDR3 DNA sequence: TGCGCCAGCAGCTGGGACTTTAATGAGCAGTTCTTC. Translated: CASSWDFNEQFF.